The 20 T cell receptor beta chains in this list originate from one sample, sequenced in a study of T cells after yellow fever vaccination. TCRdb itself ran the 5' RACE reads through MiXCR, one entry per CDR3 protein. The profile shows roughly 140,000 distinct CDR3 sequences, roughly 8.2% of them singletons. This specimen consisted of CD4+ T cells sorted from PBMCs, obtained 5 days after the yellow fever booster vaccination. These receptors were obtained from a man in his thirties or forties who received the YFV17D yellow fever vaccine.

This clonotype was counted many times. V usage is TRBV25-1 and J usage is TRBJ1-4; a possible D gene is TRBD1 (5 bases). This CDR3 has 15 amino acids. V lost 5 bases to trimming and J lost 5 bases, with 15 bases between them. Germline V CDR1 and CDR2: MGHDK, SYGVNS. The CDR3 here is CASSQGRARNEKLFF. The CDR3 DNA sequence: TGTGCCAGCAGTCAAGGCAGGGCTCGCAATGAAAAACTGTTTTTT.

The table lists this clonotype with many counts. V and J are TRBV20-1 and TRBJ1-5; no firm D call. Germline V gene sequence: CDR1 DFQATT, CDR2 SNEGSKA (reference sequence). V was pared by 3 bases and J by 5 bases, with 11 bases between. CDR3 length: 13 amino acids. CDR3 loop: CSARVGIYQPQHF. CDR3 nucleotides: TGCAGTGCTAGGGTGGGGATTTATCAGCCCCAGCATTTT.

This clonotype was observed at least ten times. CDR3 sequence reads: CASSQGLAGQETQYF. The CDR3 bases are TGTGCCAGCAGCCAAGGTCTGGCCGGACAAGAGACCCAGTACTTC. The chain is built from TRBV3-1 and TRBJ2-5; D is undetermined. This CDR3 region has 15 residues. Germline V lookup: CDR1 LGHDT, CDR2 YNNKEL (reference sequence). V was shortened by 1 base and J by 2 bases, with 11 bases between the two germline ends.

This clonotype was observed at least ten times. The V and J genes are TRBV5-1 and TRBJ2-3; TRBD2 matches at 12 bases. The CDR3 runs 15 residues. Germline CDR1 reads SGHRS; CDR2 reads YFSETQ. After removal of 3 bases from V and 2 bases from J, the junction contained 1 base not matched to a gene. Here the CDR3 DNA reads TGCGCCAGCAGCTGGACTAGCGGGGCCACAGATACGCAGTATTTT. It encodes CASSWTSGATDTQYF.

Ten or more counts support this clonotype. V usage is TRBV29-1 and J usage is TRBJ1-5, with D perhaps matching TRBD1 (5 bases). Trimming shortened V by 4 bases and J by 2 bases, and 9 bases separated the two germline ends. The CDR3 runs to 13 residues. Germline V gene sequence: CDR1 SQVTM, CDR2 ANQGSEA. The CDR3 loop reads CSVGAGGNQPQHF. The DNA of the CDR3 is TGCAGCGTTGGGGCGGGGGGCAATCAGCCCCAGCATTTT.

The chain links TRBV5-1 to TRBJ2-7; 11 nucleotides match TRBD2. The germline V gene encodes CDR1 SGHRS and CDR2 YFSETQ. The CDR3 is 15 amino acids. After removal of 2 bases from V and 2 bases from J, the junction contained 3 bases not matched to a gene. The CDR3 bases are TGCGCCAGCAGCTTCGAACTAGCGGGAGCCTACGAGCAGTACTTC. This translates into CASSFELAGAYEQYF.

The table lists this clonotype with many counts. V usage is TRBV3-1 and J usage is TRBJ2-7; D is unclear. This CDR3 has 11 amino acids. Trimming left V 3 bases short and J 9 bases short, with 9 bases between. The germline V gene has CDR1 LGHDT and CDR2 YNNKEL (reference sequence). The CDR3 sequence: CASSHRLVQYF. In DNA form, the CDR3 reads TGTGCCAGCAGCCATCGGTTGGTGCAGTACTTC.

In this sample, this clonotype turned up many times. The V call is TRBV11-1, the J call TRBJ2-2; 8 bases align to TRBD2. The germline gives CDR1 SGHAT, CDR2 FQDESV (reference sequence). Unmatched junction bases numbered 12, after V lost 0 bases and J lost 6 bases. There are 18 residues in the CDR3. In DNA, the CDR3 is TGTGCCAGCAGCTTAGCGTCACGGGGACTAGGAGTCTCCGGGGAGCTGTTTTTT. Amino acid sequence: CASSLASRGLGVSGELFF.

This clonotype was seen a handful of times. J is TRBJ2-2 and V is TRBV19; no definite D call. The CDR3 covers 12 residues. Germline CDR1 is LNHDA and CDR2 is SQIVND (reference sequence). Deletions cut 6 bases from V and 1 base from J, with 3 bases between. This CDR3 is CASRGNTGELFF. CDR3 in DNA: TGTGCCAGTAGAGGGAACACCGGGGAGCTGTTTTTT.

This clonotype occurred many times. This chain joins TRBV6-5 and TRBJ2-2, with unresolved D. Trimming took off 1 base at V and 6 bases at J, with 12 bases between the two ends. This CDR3 spans 15 amino acids. Germline V gene lookup returns CDR1 MNHEY and CDR2 SVGAGI. Written as DNA, the CDR3 is TGTGCCAGCAGTTACTTTCGGCCAACCGCCGGGGAGCTGTTTTTT. It codes for CASSYFRPTAGELFF.

Points on this clonotype: A read error may explain this, as a much larger clone is one base away. The CDR3 sequence is CASSLRSRGLHETQYF. The CDR3 bases are TGTGCCAGCAGTTTACGGTCCCGCGGTCTCCATGAGACCCAGTACTTC. The chain is built from TRBV6-5 and TRBJ2-5; D is unclear. The CDR3 is 16 amino acids. CDR1 is MNHEY and CDR2 is SVGAGI in the germline V gene. V dropped 4 bases and J dropped 5 bases, with 20 bases sitting between them.

This clonotype has a count of ten or more. Written as DNA, the CDR3 is TGCAGCGTTGAGGGGGAGAAAAGGCTAGAGCAGTACTTC. Translated, it gives CSVEGEKRLEQYF. The chain joins TRBV29-1 to TRBJ2-7; the D call may be TRBD1 or TRBD2 (5 bases each). CDR1 and CDR2 (germline): SQVTM, ANQGSEA. Trimming left V 3 bases short and J 7 bases short, with 16 bases between. There are 13 residues in the CDR3.

The chain joins TRBV20-1 to TRBJ1-1, with 7 bases fitting TRBD1. The CDR3 contains 13 residues. The V gene's germline CDR1 is DFQATT and CDR2 SNEGSKA (reference sequence). V lost 7 bases and J lost 3; bases outside the gene matches: 8. CDR3 sequence reads: CSVARQGYTEAFF. The DNA for the CDR3 is TGCAGTGTCGCACGACAGGGATACACTGAAGCTTTCTTT.

In this sample, this clonotype turned up a few times. This chain uses TRBV5-4 with TRBJ2-7; D might be TRBD1 (7 bases). This CDR3 has 14 amino acids. V lost 4 bases to trimming and J lost 3 bases, with 14 bases between them. The germline V gene has CDR1 SGHNT and CDR2 YYREEE (reference sequence). CDR3 DNA: TGTGCCAGCAGCGACTACAGGGGAGGCTACGAGCAGTACTTC. It specifies CASSDYRGGYEQYF.

This clonotype occurred many times. The CDR3 region is CASSLNTVDEQFF. The CDR3 coding sequence is TGTGCCAGCAGCCTCAATACCGTGGACGAGCAGTTCTTC. The chain employs TRBV7-2 and TRBJ2-1; unclear D gene. The V gene lost 5 bases and the J gene lost 10 bases, with 15 bases spanning the gap. The CDR3 is 13 residues long. Germline lookup yields CDR1 SGHTA and CDR2 FQGNSA.

The chain couples TRBV7-2 to TRBJ1-2, with 7 bases aligning to TRBD1. The CDR3 covers 13 residues. CDR1 is SGHTA, CDR2 FQGNSA, per germline. The trim removed 5 bases at V and 6 bases at J, leaving 6 bases unmatched. Here the CDR3 DNA reads TGTGCCAGCAGCAGACAGGGAGCCCATGGCTACACCTTC. This encodes CASSRQGAHGYTF. The variable domain in full, with the rest retrieved from reference TRBV7-2 and TRBJ1-2, is GAGVSQSPSNKVTEKGKDVELRCDPISGHTALYWYRQSLGQGLEFLIYFQGNSAPDKSGLPSDRFSAERTGGSVSTLTIQRTQQEDSAVYLCASSRQGAHGYTFGSGTRLTVV.

This clonotype was observed many times. The rearrangement joins TRBV5-1 to TRBJ2-7; a possible D gene is TRBD1 (6 bases). Trimming left V 0 bases short and J 1 base short, with 14 bases between. The CDR3 is 16 residues long. In germline, CDR1 is SGHRS, CDR2 YFSETQ. The CDR3 loop is CASSLETGKISYEQYF. In DNA, the CDR3 is TGCGCCAGCAGCTTGGAAACAGGGAAGATTTCCTACGAGCAGTACTTC.

The sample holds many counts of this clonotype. This chain links TRBV6-1 with TRBJ1-5; weak D call: TRBD1 (5 bases). Germline-derived CDR1 and CDR2 are MNHNS and SASEGT. The germline V and J ends were trimmed by 4 bases and 4 bases, with 11 bases remaining between them. The CDR3 sequence is 14 residues long. The CDR3 loop reads CASSAGLGNQPQHF. CDR3 in DNA: TGTGCCAGCAGTGCGGGACTAGGGAATCAGCCCCAGCATTTT.

This clonotype showed up many times. The chain combines TRBV20-1 with TRBJ2-7, with D possibly called TRBD1 or TRBD2 (5 bases each). Trimming removed 4 bases from V and 3 bases from J, with 13 bases in between. Germline CDR1 and CDR2: DFQATT and SNEGSKA (reference sequence). The CDR3 loop spans 13 amino acids. CDR3 nucleotide sequence: TGCAGTGCTACCGGGACGGGATTCTACGAGCAGTACTTC. Residues: CSATGTGFYEQYF.

This chain uses TRBV12-3 or TRBV12-4 with TRBJ2-2; D is unclear. Trimming stripped 2 bases from V and 4 bases from J, with 5 bases between. The CDR3 loop spans 13 amino acids. The CDR3 region has the DNA TGTGCCAGCAGTTTAATAACCACCGGGGAGCTGTTTTTT. Protein: CASSLITTGELFF.